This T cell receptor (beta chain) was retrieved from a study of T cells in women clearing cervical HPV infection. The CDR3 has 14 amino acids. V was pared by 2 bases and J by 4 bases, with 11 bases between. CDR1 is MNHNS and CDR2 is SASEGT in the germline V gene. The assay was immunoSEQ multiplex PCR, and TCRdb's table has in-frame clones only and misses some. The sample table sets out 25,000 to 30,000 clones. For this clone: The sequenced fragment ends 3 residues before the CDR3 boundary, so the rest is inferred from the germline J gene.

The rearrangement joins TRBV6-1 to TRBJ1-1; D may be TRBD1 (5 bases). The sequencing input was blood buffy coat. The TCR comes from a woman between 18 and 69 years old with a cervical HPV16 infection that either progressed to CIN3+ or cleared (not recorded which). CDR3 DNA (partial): TGTGCCAGCAGTGAAAGACAGTTTGGCACTGAA. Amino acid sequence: CASSERQFGTE. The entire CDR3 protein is CASSERQFGTEAFF.